This record concerns one T cell receptor beta chain sequence. The data were taken from a study of cytomegalovirus exposure and HLA in healthy donors. J lost 3 bases, V lost 6 bases, and 10 bases had no gene match. CDR1 LNHDA and CDR2 SQIVND come from the germline V gene (reference sequence). The CDR3 length is 16 residues. PCR employed 60 Vbeta and 13 Jbeta primers. This table comes from immunoSEQ multiplex PCR, and its TCRdb copy is limited to in-frame clones, with some not included. Of about 160,000 clones in the sample, around 69% were seen once. The rearrangement uses TRBV19 and TRBJ2-2; TRBD2 matches at 7 bases. Material for sequencing was PBMCs. The clonotype was recovered from a man aged 60 to 75 in good health and CMV-seronegative. The CDR3 sequence: CASRPLASGYTGELFF. The DNA of the CDR3 is TGTGCCAGTAGGCCCCTTGCTAGCGGTTACACCGGGGAGCTGTTTTTT.